Shown below are 26 T cell receptor beta chains from a single sample sequenced in a study of T cell responses to AZD1222 COVID-19 vaccine. Sequenced by immunoSEQ multiplex PCR; TCRdb stores in-frame clones only, minus some. The sample shows 90,000 to 130,000 clones, over 75% of them seen only once. Specimen: peripheral blood, collected on day 0 of AZD1222 vaccination. These TCRs come from an adult in good health.

This sequence joins TRBV7-2 and TRBJ2-7; D is perhaps TRBD1 (6 bases). From germline, CDR1 is SGHTA and CDR2 FQGNSA. V was pared by 5 bases and J by 0 bases, with 11 bases between. The CDR3 sequence is 14 residues long. The CDR3 DNA reads as TGTGCCAGCAGCACTGGGGACACCTCCTACGAGCAGTACTTC. Translation gives CASSTGDTSYEQYF.

This chain connects TRBV7-8 to TRBJ1-5; 9 nucleotides align to TRBD1. This CDR3 has 17 residues. Germline CDR1 is SGHVS and CDR2 is FQNEAQ. V lost 2 bases and J lost 3; bases outside the gene matches: 8. DNA for the CDR3: TGTGCCAGCAGCTTAAGCTACAGGGGGCGGGTCAATCAGCCCCAGCATTTT. It encodes CASSLSYRGRVNQPQHF. The complete variable domain, with remaining parts taken from reference TRBV7-8 and TRBJ1-5, reads GAGVSQSPRYKVAKRGQDVALRCDPISGHVSLFWYQQALGQGPEFLTYFQNEAQLDKSGLPSDRFFAERPEGSVSTLKIQRTQQEDSAVYLCASSLSYRGRVNQPQHFGDGTRLSIL.

J is TRBJ1-2 and V is TRBV2; 9 bases fit TRBD1. This CDR3 is built from 13 residues. Germline CDR1 SNHLY, CDR2 FYNNEI. With V trimmed by 5 bases and J by 10 bases, 8 bases remained unmatched. CDR3: CASSIDRDRDYTF. CDR3 nucleotides: TGTGCCAGCAGTATCGACCGGGACAGGGACTACACCTTC. Full variable domain (missing parts from reference TRBV2 and TRBJ1-2): EPEVTQTPSHQVTQMGQEVILRCVPISNHLYFYWYRQILGQKVEFLVSFYNNEISEKSEIFDDQFSVERPDGSNFTLKIRSTKLEDSAMYFCASSIDRDRDYTFGSGTRLTVV.

The gene calls are TRBV5-6 and TRBJ1-1; a possible D gene is TRBD1 (5 bases). Deletions cut 4 bases from V and 0 bases from J, with 10 bases between. This CDR3 has 14 residues. CDR1 SGHDT and CDR2 YYEEEE come from the germline V gene. The CDR3 DNA sequence: TGTGCCAGCAGCCCTGGGACCCTGAACACTGAAGCTTTCTTT. It translates to CASSPGTLNTEAFF.

The chain is built from TRBV7-2 and TRBJ1-1; the D is unclear. This CDR3 region has 12 residues. Germline V gene lookup returns CDR1 SGHTA and CDR2 FQGNSA. Between the trimmed V and J ends, which lost 2 bases and 8 bases, there was a span of 9 bases. The CDR3 region is CASSLRSGEAFF. CDR3 nucleotide sequence: TGTGCCAGCAGCTTAAGGAGCGGGGAAGCTTTCTTT.

This sequence joins TRBV7-6 and TRBJ1-6; D is unresolved. The length of the CDR3 is 14 residues. Germline V CDR1 and CDR2: SGHVS, FNYEAQ. Trimming left V 5 bases short and J 9 bases short, with 14 bases between. In DNA form, the CDR3 reads TGTGCCAGCAGCCTGGACGGCGTTGGTTCACCCCTCCACTTT. It is translated as CASSLDGVGSPLHF. Full variable domain (outside the CDR3, taken from reference TRBV7-6 and TRBJ1-6): GAGVSQSPRYKVTKRGQDVALRCDPISGHVSLYWYRQALGQGPEFLTYFNYEAQQDKSGLPNDRFSAERPEGSISTLTIQRTEQRDSAMYRCASSLDGVGSPLHFGNGTRLTVT.

The chain recombines TRBV7-2 with TRBJ1-1; no clear D gene. V gave up 7 bases and J gave up 2 bases, with 11 bases separating them. The CDR3 consists of 13 residues. Per germline, CDR1 SGHTA and CDR2 FQGNSA. The CDR3 region has the DNA TGTGCCAGCAAGGTGTCCCCAAACACTGAAGCTTTCTTT. It specifies CASKVSPNTEAFF.

The chain joins TRBV3-1 (or the pseudogene TRBV3-2) to TRBJ2-7, with TRBD2 matching 8 bases. Germline-derived CDR1 and CDR2 are LGHDT and YNNKEL (reference sequence). After removal of 1 base from V and 3 bases from J, the junction contained 5 bases not matched to a gene. The length of the CDR3 is 15 residues. The CDR3 region is CASSQGPREGYEQYF. As DNA, the CDR3 is TGTGCCAGCAGCCAAGGCCCCCGGGAGGGCTACGAGCAGTACTTC.

This sequence joins TRBV7-5 and TRBJ1-2; TRBD1, the table's D call, lacks a check against the DNA. TRBV7-5 corresponds to a pseudogene. The CDR3 extends over 17 amino acids. The CDR3 reads CARSLGYPTQGHYGYTF. CDR3 DNA: TGTGCCAGAAGCTTAGGGTACCCTACACAGGGTCACTATGGCTACACCTTC.

The V gene is TRBV18, the J gene TRBJ1-1; D may be TRBD1 (6 bases). The V and J ends lost 6 bases and 2 bases respectively, with 10 bases between them. CDR1 is KGHSH, CDR2 LQKENI, per germline. The CDR3 consists of 13 residues. Written as DNA, the CDR3 is TGTGCCAGCTCCCAGGGGACAAACACTGAAGCTTTCTTT. It yields the protein CASSQGTNTEAFF.

In DNA form, the CDR3 reads TGCAGCGCGCAAACATCGAACACTGAAGCTTTCTTT. Residues: CSAQTSNTEAFF. The chain uses TRBV29-1 and TRBJ1-1; D is unclear. CDR3 size: 12 residues. V was clipped by 7 bases and J by 1 base, with 10 bases between them. The germline V gene encodes CDR1 SQVTM and CDR2 ANQGSEA.

In regard to this clone: At one end, the junction sequence differs from germline, possibly due to a read error. This rearrangement joins TRBV7-9 to TRBJ2-3; D unresolved. The CDR3 spans 13 residues. The V gene's germline CDR1 is SEHNR and CDR2 FQNEAQ (reference sequence). CDR3: CASRLSGSDTQYF. The CDR3 DNA follows: TGTGCCAGCCGCTTGTCGGGTTCTGATACGCAGTATTTT.

This chain links TRBV5-6 with TRBJ1-2; D remains ambiguous. The germline V gene has CDR1 SGHDT and CDR2 YYEEEE. The CDR3 is 14 residues long. V was pared by 2 bases and J by 3 bases, with 11 bases between. In DNA, the CDR3 is TGTGCCAGCAGCTTAAAGGGCGCGGACTATGGCTACACCTTC. It encodes CASSLKGADYGYTF. The variable domain in full, with the rest retrieved from reference TRBV5-6 and TRBJ1-2, is DAGVTQSPTHLIKTRGQQVTLRCSPKSGHDTVSWYQQALGQGPQFIFQYYEEEERQRGNFPDRFSGHQFPNYSSELNVNALLLGDSALYLCASSLKGADYGYTFGSGTRLTVV.

V usage is TRBV20-1 and J usage is TRBJ2-7, with TRBD2 matching 7 bases. This CDR3 comprises 13 residues. Germline CDR1 and CDR2: DFQATT and SNEGSKA (reference sequence). V shed 3 bases, J shed 3 bases, and the junction held 5 bases outside the gene matches. CDR3 loop: CSASGAGLYEQYF. The CDR3 DNA reads as TGCAGTGCTAGTGGAGCGGGACTCTACGAGCAGTACTTC.

Only a few counts were recorded for this clone. The chain recombines TRBV18 with TRBJ2-7; D gene unclear. Per the germline V gene, CDR1 is KGHSH and CDR2 is LQKENI. The CDR3 is 12 amino acids. Trimming shortened V by 3 bases and J by 6 bases, and 9 bases separated the two germline ends. This CDR3 is CASSPDRREQYF. For the CDR3, the DNA is TGTGCCAGCTCACCCGACCGCCGCGAGCAGTACTTC.

The chain has TRBV6-5 and TRBJ1-2; no definite D call. The CDR3 loop spans 15 amino acids. The ends were cut back, 0 bases at V and 5 bases at J, with 13 bases in the middle. Germline CDR1 is MNHEY and CDR2 is SVGAGI. The CDR3 nucleotides read TGTGCCAGCAGTTACTCGAGACTGGGCCCTTATGGCTACACCTTC. Its protein is CASSYSRLGPYGYTF.

V gene TRBV18 combines with J gene TRBJ1-6; the D gene is possibly TRBD1 (5 bases). Deletions cut 3 bases from V and 10 bases from J, with 7 bases between. CDR3 length: 12 amino acids. CDR1 is KGHSH, CDR2 LQKENI, per germline. The CDR3 loop reads CASSPEGSPLHF. Written as DNA, the CDR3 is TGTGCCAGCTCACCTGAGGGGTCACCCCTCCACTTT.

J is TRBJ2-2 and V is TRBV24-1; tentatively, D is TRBD2 (6 bases). From germline, CDR1 is KGHDR and CDR2 SFDVKD. The length of the CDR3 is 15 residues. V was pared by 5 bases and J by 1 base, with 10 bases between. Here the CDR3 reads CATSGGNLNTGELFF. CDR3 DNA: TGTGCCACCAGTGGCGGGAACCTGAACACCGGGGAGCTGTTTTTT.

This clone was seen once. The chain recombines TRBV7-2 with TRBJ1-1; D remains ambiguous. Germline V gene data show CDR1 as SGHTA and CDR2 as FQGNSA. CDR3 length: 15 residues. Trimming took off 5 bases at V and 0 bases at J, with 13 bases between the two ends. The CDR3 sequence: CASSLTTVVNTEAFF. DNA for the CDR3: TGTGCCAGCAGCCTTACGACCGTCGTGAACACTGAAGCTTTCTTT.

This chain uses TRBV7-9 with TRBJ2-1; no clear D gene. V was shortened by 1 base and J by 5 bases, with 6 bases between the two germline ends. The CDR3 covers 13 residues. The germline gives CDR1 SEHNR, CDR2 FQNEAQ (reference sequence). CDR3 in DNA: TGTGCCAGCAGCTTAGGCCAGAACAATGAGCAGTTCTTC. It specifies CASSLGQNNEQFF. Full variable domain (rest looked up from reference TRBV7-9 and TRBJ2-1): DTGVSQNPRHKITKRGQNVTFRCDPISEHNRLYWYRQTLGQGPEFLTYFQNEAQLEKSRLLSDRFSAERPKGSFSTLEIQRTEQGDSAMYLCASSLGQNNEQFFGPGTRLTVL.

The chain couples TRBV7-9 to TRBJ2-7; D is unresolved. The V and J ends lost 0 bases and 5 bases respectively, with 11 bases between them. Per the germline V gene, CDR1 is SEHNR and CDR2 is FQNEAQ (reference sequence). The CDR3 contains 14 residues. The CDR3 DNA reads as TGTGCCAGCAGCTTAGCGATGGGTCTCGACGAGCAGTACTTC. Encoded protein: CASSLAMGLDEQYF.

This chain uses TRBV19 with TRBJ2-1; 9 bases align to TRBD1. The germline V gene encodes CDR1 LNHDA and CDR2 SQIVND (reference sequence). This CDR3 comprises 16 residues. The J segment lost 6 bases and the V segment lost 5 bases, leaving 11 bases of the junction unmatched. CDR3 loop: CASSPPGTGKGNEQFF. CDR3 bases: TGTGCCAGTAGTCCTCCCGGGACAGGGAAGGGCAATGAGCAGTTCTTC. Supplemented by reference TRBV19 and TRBJ2-1, the full variable domain reads DGGITQSPKYLFRKEGQNVTLSCEQNLNHDAMYWYRQDPGQGLRLIYYSQIVNDFQKGDIAEGYSVSREKKESFPLTVTSAQKNPTAFYLCASSPPGTGKGNEQFFGPGTRLTVL.

V and J are TRBV6-5 and TRBJ1-3, with unresolved D. The CDR3 loop spans 12 amino acids. With 7 bases removed from V and 0 bases from J, the gap between germline ends came to 4 bases. Looked up from germline, CDR1 is MNHEY and CDR2 is SVGAGI. CDR3 residues: CASTASGNTIYF. CDR3 in DNA: TGTGCCAGCACGGCCTCTGGAAACACCATATATTTT.

This chain connects TRBV28 to TRBJ1-1, with TRBD1 as a possible D gene (5 bases). V lost 2 bases and J lost 7, with 11 bases in between. The V gene's germline CDR1 is MDHEN and CDR2 SYDVKM. CDR3 length: 13 amino acids. The CDR3 DNA is TGTGCCAGCAGTTTAGTGGGGCCGGATGAAGCTTTCTTT. It codes for CASSLVGPDEAFF.

The rearrangement uses TRBV4-1 and TRBJ1-3; 8 bases align to TRBD1. From germline, CDR1 is MGHRA and CDR2 YSYEKL. The trim removed 4 bases at V and 6 bases at J, leaving 8 bases unmatched. The CDR3 has 15 residues. DNA of the CDR3: TGCGCCAGCAGCCCACAGATGGGACAGGCAAACACCATATATTTT. Protein sequence: CASSPQMGQANTIYF.

The chain has TRBV5-1 and TRBJ2-2; 13 positions match TRBD2. CDR3 length: 16 residues. Germline-derived CDR1 and CDR2 are SGHRS and YFSETQ. J lost 4 bases, V lost 4 bases, and 4 bases had no gene match. The CDR3 coding sequence is TGCGCCAGCAGCACCAGACTAGCGGGAGGCACCGGGGAGCTGTTTTTT. Its protein is CASSTRLAGGTGELFF.